The T cell receptor (beta chain) described here comes from a study of blood T cell repertoires in COVID-19. Study in general: From T cells, B-cell-depleted T cells, or PBMCs came the material, which was cDNA or gDNA.

Recruited during active infection, patients (from Seattle) were subsequently followed longitudinally. This CDR3 comprises 16 residues. Germline V lookup: CDR1 LGHNA, CDR2 YSLEER. The V end lost 0 bases, the J end lost 4 bases, and 10 bases lay between the germline ends. In the authors' workflow: Reference gene primer amplification in the assay estimated nucleated cell counts. Sequencing was performed with immunoSEQ multiplex PCR; in TCRdb, only in-frame clones are kept and a portion is missing. D and trimming were read from the DNA, whereas the V and J calls and clone size are those reported in that table. Of about 370,000 clones in the sample, 89% are singletons; the top ten hold around 3%.

Sequencing was performed on peripheral blood. This TCR came from a woman younger than 45 with COVID-19, enrolled during active disease. The genes are TRBV4-3 and TRBJ1-6; D not resolved. The CDR3: CASSQDTSVYNSPLHF. In DNA form, the CDR3 reads TGCGCCAGCAGCCAAGATACTTCCGTATATAATTCACCCCTCCACTTT.